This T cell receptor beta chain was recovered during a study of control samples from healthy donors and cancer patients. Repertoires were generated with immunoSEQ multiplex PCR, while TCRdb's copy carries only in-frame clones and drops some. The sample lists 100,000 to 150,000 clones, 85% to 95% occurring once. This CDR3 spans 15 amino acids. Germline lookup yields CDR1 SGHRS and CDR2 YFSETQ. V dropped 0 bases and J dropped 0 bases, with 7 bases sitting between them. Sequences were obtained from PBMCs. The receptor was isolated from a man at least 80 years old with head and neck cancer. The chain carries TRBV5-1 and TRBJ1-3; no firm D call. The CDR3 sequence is CASSLDLPSGNTIYF. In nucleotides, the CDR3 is TGCGCCAGCAGCTTGGACCTACCCTCTGGAAACACCATATATTTT.